This is a list of T cell receptor beta chains from one sample in a study of blood T cell repertoires in COVID-19. Assay: immunoSEQ multiplex PCR; the TCRdb copy retains only in-frame clones and omits some. This table has about 390,000 clones, around nine tenths appearing once. Sequences were obtained from PBMCs or T cells enriched from blood (not recorded which). The receptors derive from a woman aged 45-65 years who had recovered from COVID-19. CDR3s include the opening cysteine and the closing phenylalanine or tryptophan. D genes are given only for firm matches. Clone sizes are given selectively: once, few, many, or a class where the clone is expanded.

abundance	d_gene	v_gene	j_gene	CDR3aa	CDR3nt
NA	NA	TRBV13	TRBJ2-2	CASSRGGPAETAVTGELFF	TGTGCCAGCAGCAGGGGGGGCCCGGCGGAAACTGCAGTGACCGGGGAGCTGTTTTTT
NA	NA	TRBV5-5	TRBJ1-5	CASSALPHLLVNQPQHF	TGTGCCAGCAGCGCACTCCCTCACCTTCTTGTAAATCAGCCCCAGCATTTT
once	NA	TRBV11-2	TRBJ2-2	CASSKTGDYRNANTGELFF	TGTGCCAGCAGCAAGACAGGGGACTACCGAAATGCGAACACCGGGGAGCTGTTTTTT
NA	TRBD1	TRBV30	TRBJ1-2	CAWRRQGAPGYTF	TGTGCCTGGAGGAGACAGGGGGCGCCTGGCTACACCTTC
NA	TRBD1	TRBV28	TRBJ1-5	CASRFSGQGNQPQHF	TGTGCCAGCAGATTCTCGGGACAGGGTAATCAGCCCCAGCATTTT
NA	NA	TRBV7-2	TRBJ2-5	CASSLAPEETQYF	TGTGCCAGCAGCTTAGCGCCGGAGGAGACCCAGTACTTC
NA	NA	TRBV6-1	TRBJ1-5	CASSANRVIGNQPQHF	TGTGCCAGCAGTGCTAACAGGGTAATTGGCAATCAGCCCCAGCATTTT
NA	NA	TRBV3-1/TRBV3-2	TRBJ1-4	CASSPSYGVNEKLFF	TGTGCCAGCAGCCCATCTTACGGGGTTAATGAAAAACTGTTTTTT
few	TRBD2	TRBV5-1	TRBJ2-7	CASRLAGYEQYF	TGCGCCAGCAGACTAGCGGGGTACGAGCAGTACTTC
NA	NA	TRBV4-2	TRBJ1-3	CASSQEDRLSGNTIYF	TGTGCCAGCAGCCAAGAGGACAGACTTTCTGGAAACACCATATATTTT
NA	NA	TRBV25-1	TRBJ1-4	CASIAGGATNEKLFF	TGTGCCAGCATTGCAGGAGGTGCAACTAATGAAAAACTGTTTTTT
once	NA	TRBV18	TRBJ1-6	CASSLYDIGAPYNSPLHF	TGTGCCAGCTCACTCTATGACATAGGGGCACCCTATAATTCACCCCTCCACTTT
once	TRBD2	TRBV18	TRBJ2-3	CASSPQAALAGASTDTQYF	TGTGCCAGCTCACCACAAGCGGCCCTAGCGGGGGCTAGCACAGATACGCAGTATTTT
NA	NA	TRBV5-1	TRBJ2-5	CASSLAGQGGRETQYF	TGCGCCAGCAGCTTGGCCGGTCAGGGTGGTCGAGAGACCCAGTACTTC
once	NA	TRBV11-3	TRBJ2-1	CASSLELAGPNEQFF	TGTGCCAGCAGCTTGGAATTGGCGGGGCCGAATGAGCAGTTCTTC
few	TRBD1	TRBV9	TRBJ1-1	CASSWGTGEGTEAFF	TGTGCCAGCAGCTGGGGGACAGGGGAGGGCACTGAAGCTTTCTTT
NA	NA	TRBV30	TRBJ2-1	CAWAGFGGRNEQFF	TGTGCCTGGGCCGGGTTTGGGGGCCGAAATGAGCAGTTCTTC
NA	NA	TRBV9	TRBJ2-5	CASSVGGGGPRETQYF	TGTGCCAGCAGCGTAGGAGGCGGGGGCCCGAGGGAGACCCAGTACTTC
NA	NA	TRBV28	TRBJ1-5	CASRDGPTGDQPQHF	TGTGCCAGCAGGGACGGGCCTACAGGTGATCAGCCCCAGCATTTT
NA	NA	TRBV6-1	TRBJ2-3	CASSEGGLGARLLDTQYF	TGTGCCAGCAGTGAAGGAGGCTTGGGGGCGCGATTATTAGATACGCAGTATTTT
NA	TRBD1	TRBV6-5	TRBJ1-1	CASSFDRGAEAFF	TGTGCCAGCAGCTTCGACAGGGGGGCTGAAGCTTTCTTT
once	NA	TRBV7-9	TRBJ1-1	CASSLMMTGNTEAFF	TGTGCCAGCAGCCTTATGATGACAGGCAACACTGAAGCTTTCTTT
NA	TRBD2	TRBV19	TRBJ2-3	CASSDGGARFSDTQYF	TGTGCCAGTAGTGACGGGGGGGCTAGGTTTTCAGATACGCAGTATTTT
NA	NA	TRBV7-8	TRBJ2-2	CASSSTGWGTGELFF	TGTGCCAGCAGCTCCACGGGGTGGGGCACCGGGGAGCTGTTTTTT
NA	NA	TRBV5-1	TRBJ1-3	CASSLAPGAGNTIYF	TGCGCCAGCAGCTTGGCCCCAGGGGCTGGAAACACCATATATTTT
few	TRBD1	TRBV10-2	TRBJ1-2	CASKETGNYGYTF	TGCGCCAGCAAAGAGACAGGGAACTATGGCTACACCTTC
NA	TRBD1	TRBV15	TRBJ1-1	CATSRAGQGYEAFF	TGTGCCACCAGCAGAGCTGGACAGGGGTATGAAGCTTTCTTT
NA	NA	TRBV18	TRBJ1-1	CASSPMGDTEAFF	TGTGCCAGCTCCCCAATGGGCGACACTGAAGCTTTCTTT
once	NA	TRBV7-9	TRBJ1-1	CASSLAGLDTEAFF	TGTGCCAGCAGCTTGGCAGGGTTGGATACTGAAGCTTTCTTT
NA	TRBD1	TRBV6-2/TRBV6-3	TRBJ2-7	CASSYPGQDHYEQYF	TGTGCCAGCAGTTACCCGGGACAGGATCACTACGAGCAGTACTTC
NA	TRBD2	TRBV3-1/TRBV3-2	TRBJ2-3	CASRRGGAADTQYF	TGTGCCAGCAGACGCGGGGGGGCGGCAGATACGCAGTATTTT
NA	NA	TRBV12-3/TRBV12-4	TRBJ1-5	CASSLQGNQPQHF	TGTGCCAGCAGTTTACAGGGCAATCAGCCCCAGCATTTT
NA	TRBD1	TRBV7-9	TRBJ2-1	CASSSFNVGTGLNNEQFF	TGTGCCAGCAGCTCCTTTAACGTAGGGACAGGGCTAAACAATGAGCAGTTCTTC
NA	NA	TRBV3-1/TRBV3-2	TRBJ1-1	CASSPGTATEAFF	TGTGCCAGCTCCCCCGGGACTGCCACTGAAGCTTTCTTT
few	NA	TRBV21-1	TRBJ1-2	CASSSPVQLWEGYTF	TGTGCCAGCAGCAGCCCGGTCCAACTTTGGGAGGGGTACACCTTC
NA	TRBD1	TRBV7-9	TRBJ1-1	CASSLEGQGANTEAFF	TGTGCCAGCAGCTTAGAAGGGCAGGGGGCGAACACTGAAGCTTTCTTT
NA	TRBD1	TRBV6-5	TRBJ1-2	CASINRGFLGGYTF	TGTGCCAGCATCAACAGGGGGTTCCTTGGGGGCTACACCTTC
NA	NA	TRBV7-2	TRBJ1-1	CASSLSRRDTEAFF	TGTGCCAGCAGCTTATCGCGGCGGGACACTGAAGCTTTCTTT
NA	NA	TRBV2	TRBJ1-1	CASGYSLNTEAFF	TGTGCCAGCGGATACAGCCTGAACACTGAAGCTTTCTTT
few	NA	TRBV30	TRBJ2-5	CAWSQRETQYF	TGTGCCTGGAGCCAGCGGGAGACCCAGTACTTC
NA	NA	TRBV5-8	TRBJ1-5	CASSLPPRQPQHF	TGTGCCAGCAGCCTACCCCCGCGGCAGCCCCAGCATTTT
NA	TRBD1	TRBV5-1	TRBJ2-2	CASGTEANTGELFF	TGCGCCAGTGGGACAGAAGCGAACACCGGGGAGCTGTTTTTT
NA	NA	TRBV5-1	TRBJ1-3	CASSFEGAGNTIYF	TGCGCCAGCAGCTTCGAGGGGGCTGGAAACACCATATATTTT
NA	NA	TRBV4-3	TRBJ2-7	CASSQGRGTPYEQYF	TGCGCCAGCAGCCAAGGGAGGGGAACCCCCTACGAGCAGTACTTC
NA	TRBD2	TRBV5-1	TRBJ2-1	CASYPGTNYNEQFF	TGCGCCAGTTATCCCGGGACTAACTACAATGAGCAGTTCTTC
few	NA	TRBV4-1	TRBJ1-2	CASSQEVRSLGFSYTF	TGCGCCAGCAGCCAAGAAGTGCGCTCACTCGGGTTCAGCTACACCTTC
NA	NA	TRBV27	TRBJ1-2	CASRPGTRTSNYGYTF	TGTGCCAGCAGGCCCGGTACCAGGACTTCTAACTATGGCTACACCTTC
NA	NA	TRBV6-1	TRBJ1-2	CASSEARGSYGYTF	TGTGCCAGCAGTGAAGCCAGGGGATCTTATGGCTACACCTTC
NA	NA	TRBV27	TRBJ2-2	CASLGGAVGELFF	TGTGCCAGCCTCGGGGGAGCAGTCGGGGAGCTGTTTTTT
once	NA	TRBV13	TRBJ2-3	CASSPPNTDTQYF	TGTGCCAGCAGCCCCCCTAACACAGATACGCAGTATTTT
few	NA	TRBV4-3	TRBJ2-7	CASSQDSSYEQYF	TGCGCCAGCAGCCAAGACAGCTCCTACGAGCAGTACTTC
NA	NA	TRBV7-2	TRBJ2-3	CASSLSVQGMGADTQYF	TGTGCCAGCAGCTTATCGGTGCAGGGGATGGGGGCAGATACGCAGTATTTT
once	NA	TRBV3-1/TRBV3-2	TRBJ2-7	CASSPQWSSYEQYF	TGTGCCAGCAGCCCCCAATGGAGCTCCTACGAGCAGTACTTC
NA	NA	TRBV2	TRBJ1-1	CASTMTGLHTTEAFF	TGTGCCAGCACTATGACAGGTTTGCATACCACTGAAGCTTTCTTT
NA	TRBD2	TRBV5-1	TRBJ2-1	CASSPGGGKGNEQFF	TGCGCCAGCAGCCCCGGGGGGGGCAAGGGCAATGAGCAGTTCTTC
few	NA	TRBV19	TRBJ1-1	CASSIGNRNTEAFF	TGTGCCAGTAGCATCGGGAATCGGAACACTGAAGCTTTCTTT